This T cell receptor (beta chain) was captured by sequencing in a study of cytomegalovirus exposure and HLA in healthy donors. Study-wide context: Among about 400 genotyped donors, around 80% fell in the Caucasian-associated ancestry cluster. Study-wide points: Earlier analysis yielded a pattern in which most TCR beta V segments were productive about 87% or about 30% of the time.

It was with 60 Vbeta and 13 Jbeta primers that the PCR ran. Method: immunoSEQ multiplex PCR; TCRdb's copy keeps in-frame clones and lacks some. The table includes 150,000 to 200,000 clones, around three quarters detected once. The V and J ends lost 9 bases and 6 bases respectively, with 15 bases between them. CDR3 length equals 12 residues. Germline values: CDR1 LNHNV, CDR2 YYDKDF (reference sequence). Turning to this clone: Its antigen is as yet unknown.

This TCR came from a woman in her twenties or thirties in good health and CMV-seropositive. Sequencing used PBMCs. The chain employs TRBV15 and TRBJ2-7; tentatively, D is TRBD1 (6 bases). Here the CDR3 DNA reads TGTGCCACACGGCTAAGAGGGGGCGAGCAGTACTTC. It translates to CATRLRGGEQYF.